One and the same sample provided the 27 T cell receptor beta chains below, sequenced in a study of regulatory T cells in long-lasting Graves disease. This sample's time point: newly diagnosed GD, antithyroid drugs for less than 3 months. Following extraction of RNA from PBMCs, that RNA was used to make the TCR library. Both iRepertoire HTBI primers and Arm-PCR of CDR3 regions were used to build the TCR beta libraries. TCRdb reprocessed the multiplex PCR reads via MiXCR and lists one record per CDR3 protein. The data hold approximately 350,000 distinct CDR3 sequences, with around 11% observed a single time. These sequences were also reported in another study, on T cells in Graves' hyperthyroidism and ophthalmopathy.

The material sequenced was peripheral blood mononuclear cells (PBMCs), taken at new diagnosis, from a patient treated with antithyroid drugs. These TCRs come from a young woman with Graves disease.

This clonotype was seen repeatedly, ten times or more. V usage is TRBV2 and J usage is TRBJ2-2; D not resolved. Germline values: CDR1 SNHLY, CDR2 FYNNEI. V was shortened by 7 bases and J by 7 bases, with 7 bases between the two germline ends. The CDR3 totals 11 residues. This CDR3 is CASKDLGELFF. The CDR3 nucleotides read TGTGCCAGCAAGGACCTCGGGGAGCTGTTTTTT.

This clonotype was observed a handful of times. This rearrangement joins TRBV5-6 to TRBJ1-4, with D unresolved. The CDR3 has 12 amino acids. Looked up from germline, CDR1 is SGHDT and CDR2 is YYEEEE. V lost 3 bases, J lost 12 bases, and 12 bases lay in between. Here the CDR3 DNA reads TGTGCCAGCAGCTCTAAGAGGACCCAACTGTTTTTT. Translating gives CASSSKRTQLFF. Combining the CDR3 with reference TRBV5-6 and TRBJ1-4 gives the whole variable domain DAGVTQSPTHLIKTRGQQVTLRCSPKSGHDTVSWYQQALGQGPQFIFQYYEEEERQRGNFPDRFSGHQFPNYSSELNVNALLLGDSALYLCASSSKRTQLFFGSGTQLSVL.

The chain couples TRBV7-9 to TRBJ2-1, with D tentatively TRBD1 (6 bases). Germline-derived CDR1 and CDR2 are SEHNR and FQNEAQ (reference sequence). The V gene lost 5 bases and the J gene lost 10 bases, with 9 bases spanning the gap. This CDR3 comprises 11 residues. The CDR3 nucleotides are TGTGCCAGCAGCCCAGGACAGGAGCAGTTCTTC. Protein product: CASSPGQEQFF.

This clonotype was observed a few times. This rearrangement joins TRBV5-4 to TRBJ2-1, with a weak D call TRBD2 (6 bases). Germline V gene sequence: CDR1 SGHNT, CDR2 YYREEE (reference sequence). CDR3 size: 15 residues. The V and J ends lost 3 bases and 4 bases respectively, with 14 bases between them. The CDR3 nucleotides read TGTGCCAGCAGCTGGGAAGGAGGGCCGTACAATGAGCAGTTCTTC. This sequence encodes CASSWEGGPYNEQFF.

This clonotype was counted ten times or more. This chain uses TRBV29-1 with TRBJ2-4; unclear D gene. The CDR3 has 12 residues. Germline-derived CDR1 and CDR2 are SQVTM and ANQGSEA. Trimming shortened V by 3 bases and J by 6 bases, and 9 bases separated the two germline ends. The CDR3 coding sequence is TGCAGCGTTGATCGTGGTAGAAACATTCAGTACTTC. It specifies CSVDRGRNIQYF.

The chain combines TRBV2 with TRBJ1-5; D not certain. The ends were cut back, 6 bases at V and 4 bases at J, with 13 bases in the middle. The CDR3 spans 14 residues. Germline V gene lookup returns CDR1 SNHLY and CDR2 FYNNEI. DNA for the CDR3: TGTGCCAGCAGCAGACGGGCCTCTAATCAGCCCCAGCATTTT. Its translation is CASSRRASNQPQHF.

This clonotype occurred many times. The J gene is TRBJ2-5, the V gene TRBV20-1; 12 nucleotides match TRBD2. Per the germline V gene, CDR1 is DFQATT and CDR2 is SNEGSKA (reference sequence). V lost 5 bases to trimming and J lost 1 base; unmatched junction nucleotides: 5. The CDR3 consists of 15 residues. The CDR3 protein is CSAPLGLAGQETQYF. The CDR3 DNA reads as TGCAGTGCTCCCCTGGGACTAGCGGGCCAAGAGACCCAGTACTTC.

The sample holds many counts of this clonotype. J is TRBJ1-2 and V is TRBV24-1, with D tentatively TRBD1 (6 bases). The length of the CDR3 is 13 residues. V lost 2 bases and J lost 8, with 11 bases in between. Germline V gene lookup returns CDR1 KGHDR and CDR2 SFDVKD. CDR3 protein: CATSDSQGRGYTF. In DNA form, the CDR3 reads TGTGCCACCAGTGATTCGCAGGGGAGAGGCTACACCTTC.

As for this clonotype: This may stem from a read error, because a much larger clone lies one nucleotide away. CDR3 sequence reads: CASSPPRGRDGETQYF. The DNA of the CDR3 is TGTGCCAGCAGCCCCCCGAGAGGGAGGGATGGAGAGACCCAGTACTTC. The V call is TRBV7-9, the J call TRBJ2-5; 7 positions match TRBD2. The CDR3 covers 16 residues. The germline V gene encodes CDR1 SEHNR and CDR2 FQNEAQ (reference sequence). The junction had 13 bases not matched to a gene; V was cut back by 5 bases and J by 4 bases.

This clonotype was observed at least ten times. The chain has TRBV2 and TRBJ2-2, with 9 bases fitting TRBD1. V trimming: 5 bases; J trimming: 5 bases; junction bases outside the gene matches: 6. The CDR3 is made up of 15 amino acids. Germline assignment: CDR1 SNHLY and CDR2 FYNNEI. CDR3 sequence: CASSPHRGRTGELFF. Written as DNA, the CDR3 is TGTGCCAGCAGTCCGCACAGGGGGCGAACCGGGGAGCTGTTTTTT.

This clonotype was counted ten times or more. The CDR3 DNA follows: TGTGCCAGCCAAGCTATGGGACAGGGAGGGTACGAGCAGTACGTC. Its translation is CASQAMGQGGYEQYV. This chain links TRBV28 with TRBJ2-7; 9 nucleotides match TRBD1. This CDR3 contains 15 residues. V shed 8 bases, J shed 4 bases, and the junction held 12 bases outside the gene matches. Germline CDR1 MDHEN, CDR2 SYDVKM.

This clonotype showed up just a few times. J is TRBJ2-3 and V is TRBV7-3; tentative D call: TRBD2 (6 bases). The CDR3 length is 16 residues. The germline V and J ends were trimmed by 4 bases and 2 bases, with 16 bases remaining between them. Germline V gives CDR1 SGHTA, CDR2 FQGTGA. This CDR3 reads CASSSALGEATDTQYF. CDR3 in DNA: TGTGCCAGCAGCTCCGCTTTGGGGGAGGCCACAGATACGCAGTATTTT.

This clonotype was found a few times. The CDR3 sequence: CASSSKWGGANVLTF. The CDR3 DNA is TGTGCCAGCAGTTCGAAGTGGGGTGGGGCCAACGTCCTGACTTTC. V usage is TRBV7-6 and J usage is TRBJ2-6; D gene uncertain. The CDR3 contains 15 residues. CDR1 and CDR2 (germline): SGHVS, FNYEAQ. Deletions cut 6 bases from V and 3 bases from J, with 12 bases between.

Ten or more counts support this clonotype. The chain links TRBV6-2 or TRBV6-3 to TRBJ1-1; D gene uncertain. Germline V gene lookup returns CDR1 MNHEY and CDR2 SVGEGT. This CDR3 region has 13 residues. V lost 1 base and J lost 2, with 5 bases in between. The CDR3 is CASSYYANTEAFF. The CDR3 region has the DNA TGTGCCAGCAGTTACTACGCTAACACTGAAGCTTTCTTT.

This clonotype has just a few counts. The chain is built from TRBV28 and TRBJ2-2; D may correspond to TRBD1 or TRBD2 (5 bases each). The V end was cut by 5 bases, the J end by 6 bases, with 10 bases between. The CDR3 runs to 13 residues. Germline V gene lookup returns CDR1 MDHEN and CDR2 SYDVKM. The CDR3 sequence: CASSRLGAGELFF. The CDR3 nucleotides are TGTGCCAGCAGTCGGCTGGGGGCCGGGGAGCTGTTTTTT.

In this sample, this clonotype turned up many times. The chain joins TRBV6-1 to TRBJ1-1; 7 bases map to TRBD1. The germline V gene has CDR1 MNHNS and CDR2 SASEGT. The CDR3 loop spans 14 amino acids. The V segment lost 6 bases and the J segment 3 bases; nucleotides outside the gene matches: 7. The CDR3 is CASSPGQIYTEAFF. CDR3 sequence (DNA): TGTGCCAGCAGCCCGGGACAGATTTACACTGAAGCTTTCTTT.

Many counts were recorded for this clonotype. This chain connects TRBV12-3 or TRBV12-4 to TRBJ1-2; TRBD1 matches at 8 bases. The CDR3 is 15 amino acids. The ends lost 3 bases at V and 5 bases at J; junction bases unmatched: 8. CDR3 DNA sequence: TGTGCCAGCAGTTTCCTCGGCGACAGGGGTTATGGCTACACCTTC. Encoded protein: CASSFLGDRGYGYTF.

This clonotype was seen at least ten times. This chain joins TRBV2 and TRBJ2-7, with 10 bases fitting TRBD1. The length of the CDR3 is 15 residues. The V segment lost 0 bases and the J segment 3 bases; nucleotides outside the gene matches: 2. Germline V gene data show CDR1 as SNHLY and CDR2 as FYNNEI. CDR3 in DNA: TGTGCCAGCAGTGAAGCGCGGACAGGGGGCTACGAGCAGTACTTC. It encodes CASSEARTGGYEQYF.

This clonotype was picked up many times. V gene TRBV5-1 combines with J gene TRBJ1-2; 9 bases map to TRBD1. The CDR3 covers 16 residues. The J segment lost 8 bases and the V segment lost 5 bases, leaving 16 bases of the junction unmatched. CDR1 is SGHRS, CDR2 YFSETQ, per germline. This CDR3 is CASRPGTGWTDQGYTF. CDR3 nucleotide sequence: TGCGCCAGCAGACCGGGGACAGGGTGGACCGACCAAGGCTACACCTTC.

This clonotype occurred a few times. The gene calls are TRBV6-1 and TRBJ1-2, with D maybe TRBD1 (6 bases). The CDR3 covers 16 residues. V gave up 7 bases and J gave up 2 bases, with 20 bases separating them. Germline values: CDR1 MNHNS, CDR2 SASEGT. The CDR3 is CASTEGVAKRNYGYTF. The CDR3 bases are TGTGCCAGCACCGAGGGGGTGGCCAAGAGGAACTATGGCTACACCTTC.

This clonotype was seen ten or more times. The V call is TRBV7-9, the J call TRBJ2-7; 9 bases match TRBD2. With V trimmed by 4 bases and J by 2 bases, 6 bases remained unmatched. CDR3 length equals 15 residues. From germline, CDR1 is SEHNR and CDR2 FQNEAQ (reference sequence). In DNA, the CDR3 is TGTGCCAGCAGCTACCACGGACTAGCGACCTACGAGCAGTACTTC. Protein: CASSYHGLATYEQYF.

At least ten counts were recorded for this clonotype. V usage is TRBV11-2 and J usage is TRBJ2-3; 7 bases match TRBD1. This CDR3 has 15 amino acids. The V gene's germline CDR1 is SGHAT and CDR2 FQNNGV. V was clipped by 8 bases and J by 3 bases; unmatched bases: 11. CDR3 residues: CASEERQGLTDTQYF. The CDR3 DNA reads as TGTGCCAGCGAGGAGAGACAGGGTTTAACAGATACGCAGTATTTT.

This clonotype was picked up many times. The gene calls are TRBV30 and TRBJ1-2; D uncertain. Trimming cost V 4 bases and J 9 bases, with 15 bases left between them. Per germline, CDR1 GTSNPN and CDR2 SVGIG (reference sequence). There are 12 residues in the CDR3. The CDR3, as DNA: TGTGCCTGGATCCATTCCCAGTCAAGCTACACCTTC. Protein sequence: CAWIHSQSSYTF.

V usage is TRBV6-1 and J usage is TRBJ2-1; D gene uncertain. CDR3 length: 14 amino acids. Trimming shortened V by 7 bases and J by 0 bases, and 10 bases separated the two germline ends. Germline V gene data show CDR1 as MNHNS and CDR2 as SASEGT. The CDR3 loop reads CASIGPSSYNEQFF. For the CDR3, the DNA is TGTGCCAGCATCGGGCCCAGCTCCTACAATGAGCAGTTCTTC.

This clonotype was detected many times. J is TRBJ2-5 and V is TRBV18; D remains ambiguous. The CDR3 is made up of 14 amino acids. Germline assignment: CDR1 KGHSH and CDR2 LQKENI. Trimming cost V 0 bases and J 2 bases, with 7 bases left between them. The CDR3 sequence is CASSPPTGQETQYF. In DNA form, the CDR3 reads TGTGCCAGCTCACCACCGACCGGACAAGAGACCCAGTACTTC.

This clonotype was picked up many times. V usage is TRBV24-1 and J usage is TRBJ1-1; D unresolved. Trimming removed 4 bases from V and 1 base from J, with 6 bases in between. CDR3 length equals 13 residues. CDR1 is KGHDR and CDR2 is SFDVKD in the germline V gene. The DNA of the CDR3 is TGTGCCACCAGTGACCTACAGAACACTGAAGCTTTCTTT. Its protein product is CATSDLQNTEAFF.

This clonotype was seen a handful of times. This chain connects TRBV20-1 to TRBJ2-5; D is perhaps TRBD2 (5 bases). This CDR3 is 16 amino acids long. Germline assignment: CDR1 DFQATT and CDR2 SNEGSKA (reference sequence). V was pared by 0 bases and J by 5 bases, with 19 bases between. The CDR3 sequence: CSARDVGAGLGETQYF. CDR3 DNA: TGCAGTGCTAGAGATGTGGGCGCCGGACTTGGGGAGACCCAGTACTTC.